This TCR beta chain originates from a study of blood T cell repertoires in COVID-19. The table came from immunoSEQ multiplex PCR; TCRdb's copy has only in-frame clones and leaves some out. The sample records around 260,000 clones, around 82% being singletons. Only a few counts were recorded for this clone. This CDR3 contains 18 residues. The source of this sequence is a woman in her fifties or sixties who had recovered from COVID-19. Sequencing was performed on peripheral blood. The chain joins TRBV12-2 to TRBJ1-5; no DNA check was done on the table's D call, TRBD1. TRBV12-2 is marked as a pseudogene. CDR3 in DNA: TGTGCAAGTCGCGTCAATTCACTTGGACAGTATAGCAATCAGCCCCAGCATTTT. Translating gives CASRVNSLGQYSNQPQHF.